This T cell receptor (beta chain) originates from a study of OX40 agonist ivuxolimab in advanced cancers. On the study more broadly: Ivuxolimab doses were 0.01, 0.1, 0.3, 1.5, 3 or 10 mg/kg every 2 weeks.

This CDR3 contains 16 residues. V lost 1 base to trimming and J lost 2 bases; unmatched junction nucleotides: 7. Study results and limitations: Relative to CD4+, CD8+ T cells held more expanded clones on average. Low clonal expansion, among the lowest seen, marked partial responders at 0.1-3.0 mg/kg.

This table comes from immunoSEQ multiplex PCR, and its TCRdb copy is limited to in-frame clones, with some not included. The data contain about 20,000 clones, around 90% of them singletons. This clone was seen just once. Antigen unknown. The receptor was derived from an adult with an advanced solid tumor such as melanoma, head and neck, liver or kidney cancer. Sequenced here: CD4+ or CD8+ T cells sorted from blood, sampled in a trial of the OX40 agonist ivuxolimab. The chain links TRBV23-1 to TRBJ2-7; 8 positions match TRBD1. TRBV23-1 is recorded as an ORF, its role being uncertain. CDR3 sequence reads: CASSQFSGQATYEQYF. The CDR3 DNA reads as TGCGCCAGCAGTCAATTCTCGGGACAGGCGACCTACGAGCAGTACTTC.